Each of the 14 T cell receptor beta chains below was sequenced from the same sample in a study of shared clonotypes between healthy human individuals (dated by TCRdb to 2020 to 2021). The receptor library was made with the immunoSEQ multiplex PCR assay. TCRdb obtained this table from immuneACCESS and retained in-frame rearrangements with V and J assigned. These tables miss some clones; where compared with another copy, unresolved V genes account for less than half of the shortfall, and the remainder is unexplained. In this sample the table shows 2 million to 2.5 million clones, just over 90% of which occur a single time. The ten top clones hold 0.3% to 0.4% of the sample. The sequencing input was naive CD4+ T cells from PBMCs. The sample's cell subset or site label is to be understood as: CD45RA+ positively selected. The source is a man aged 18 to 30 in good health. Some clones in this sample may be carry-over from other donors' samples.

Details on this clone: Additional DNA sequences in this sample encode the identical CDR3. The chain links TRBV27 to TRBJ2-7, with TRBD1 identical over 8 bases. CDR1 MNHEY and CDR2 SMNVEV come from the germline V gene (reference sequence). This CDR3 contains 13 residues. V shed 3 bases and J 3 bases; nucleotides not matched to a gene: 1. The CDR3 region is CASSLDRDYEQYF. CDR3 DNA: TGTGCCAGCAGTTTGGACAGGGACTACGAGCAGTACTTC.

The CDR3 loop reads CASSLPPSYEQYF. The CDR3 DNA follows: TGTGCCAGCAGCTTGCCCCCTTCCTACGAGCAGTACTTC. The J gene is TRBJ2-7, the V gene TRBV5-8; D ambiguous. Between the trimmed V and J ends, which lost 1 base and 1 base, there was a span of 6 bases. This CDR3 region has 13 residues. Germline CDR1 and CDR2: SGHTS and YDEGEE.

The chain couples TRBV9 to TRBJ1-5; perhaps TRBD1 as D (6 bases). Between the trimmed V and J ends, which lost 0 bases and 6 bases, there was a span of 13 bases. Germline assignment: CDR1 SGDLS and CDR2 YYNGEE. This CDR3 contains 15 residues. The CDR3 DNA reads TGTGCCAGCAGCGTAGGGCAGGGGAGTTTTCAGCCCCAGCATTTT. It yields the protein CASSVGQGSFQPQHF. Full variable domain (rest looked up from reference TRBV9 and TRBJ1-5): DSGVTQTPKHLITATGQRVTLRCSPRSGDLSVYWYQQSLDQGLQFLIQYYNGEERAKGNILERFSAQQFPDLHSELNLSSLELGDSALYFCASSVGQGSFQPQHFGDGTRLSIL.

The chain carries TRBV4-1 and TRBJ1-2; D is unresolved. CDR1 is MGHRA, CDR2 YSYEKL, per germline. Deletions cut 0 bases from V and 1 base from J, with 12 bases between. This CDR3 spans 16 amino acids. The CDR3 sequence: CASSQDRQLLNYGYTF. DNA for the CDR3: TGCGCCAGCAGCCAAGATCGGCAGCTCCTTAACTATGGCTACACCTTC.

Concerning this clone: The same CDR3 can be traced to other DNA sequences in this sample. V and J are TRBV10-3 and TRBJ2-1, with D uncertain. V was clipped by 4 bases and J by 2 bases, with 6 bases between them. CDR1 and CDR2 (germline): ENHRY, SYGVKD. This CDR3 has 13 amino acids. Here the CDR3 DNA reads TGTGCCATCAGTGGTGGGACCTACAATGAGCAGTTCTTC. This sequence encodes CAISGGTYNEQFF.

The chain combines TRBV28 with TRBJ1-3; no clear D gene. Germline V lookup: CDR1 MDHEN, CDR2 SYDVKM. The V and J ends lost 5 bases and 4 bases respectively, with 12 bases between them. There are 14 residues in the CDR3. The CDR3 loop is CASSLMSPGNTIYF. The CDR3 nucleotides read TGTGCCAGCAGTCTGATGAGTCCCGGAAACACCATATATTTT.

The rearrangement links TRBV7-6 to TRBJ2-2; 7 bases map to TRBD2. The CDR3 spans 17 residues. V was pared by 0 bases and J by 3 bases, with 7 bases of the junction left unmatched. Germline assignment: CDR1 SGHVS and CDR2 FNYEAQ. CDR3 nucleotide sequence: TGTGCCAGCAGCTTAGCGGTCGCGGGAGCTGACACCGGGGAGCTGTTTTTT. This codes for CASSLAVAGADTGELFF.

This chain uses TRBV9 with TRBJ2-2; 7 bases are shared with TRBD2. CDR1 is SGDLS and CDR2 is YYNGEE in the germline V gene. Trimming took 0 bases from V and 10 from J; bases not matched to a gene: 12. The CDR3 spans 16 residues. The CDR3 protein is CASSVGASGSKEELFF. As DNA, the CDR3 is TGTGCCAGCAGCGTAGGTGCTAGCGGATCCAAGGAGGAGCTGTTTTTT.

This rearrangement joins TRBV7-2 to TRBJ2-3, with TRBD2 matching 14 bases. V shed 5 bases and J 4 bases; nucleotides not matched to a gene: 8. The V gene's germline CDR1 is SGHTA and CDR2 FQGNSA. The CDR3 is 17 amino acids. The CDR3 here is CASSPVGTSGGPDTQYF. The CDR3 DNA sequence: TGTGCCAGCAGCCCCGTCGGGACTAGCGGGGGCCCAGATACGCAGTATTTT.

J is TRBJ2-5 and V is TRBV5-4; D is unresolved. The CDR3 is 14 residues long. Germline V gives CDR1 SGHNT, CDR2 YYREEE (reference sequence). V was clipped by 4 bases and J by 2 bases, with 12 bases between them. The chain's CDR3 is CASSQIMVQETQYF. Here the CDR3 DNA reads TGTGCCAGCAGCCAGATTATGGTACAAGAGACCCAGTACTTC.

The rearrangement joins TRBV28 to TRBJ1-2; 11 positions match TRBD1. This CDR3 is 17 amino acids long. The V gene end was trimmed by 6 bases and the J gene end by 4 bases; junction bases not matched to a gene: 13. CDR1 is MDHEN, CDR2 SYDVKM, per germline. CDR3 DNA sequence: TGTGCCAGCAGACCCGGGACAGGGGGTACGTCAAGCTATGGCTACACCTTC. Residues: CASRPGTGGTSSYGYTF.

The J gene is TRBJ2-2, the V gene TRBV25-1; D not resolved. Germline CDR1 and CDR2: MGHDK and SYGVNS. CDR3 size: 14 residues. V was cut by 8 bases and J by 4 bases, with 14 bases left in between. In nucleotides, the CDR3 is TGTGCCAGCGCAGTAGGCAAATCCACCGGGGAGCTGTTTTTT. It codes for CASAVGKSTGELFF.

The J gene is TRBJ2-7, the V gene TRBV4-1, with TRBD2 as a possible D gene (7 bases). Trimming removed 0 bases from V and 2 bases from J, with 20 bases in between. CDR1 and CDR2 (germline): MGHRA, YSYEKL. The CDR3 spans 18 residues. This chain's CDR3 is CASSQEGGGGANTYEQYF. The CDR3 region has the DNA TGCGCCAGCAGCCAAGAAGGAGGGGGAGGGGCAAACACCTACGAGCAGTACTTC.

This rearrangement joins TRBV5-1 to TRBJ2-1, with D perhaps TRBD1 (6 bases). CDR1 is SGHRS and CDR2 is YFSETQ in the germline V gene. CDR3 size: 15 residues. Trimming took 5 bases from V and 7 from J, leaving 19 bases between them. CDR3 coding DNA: TGCGCCAGCAGGCCGGTACCAGGGGACGAGAATGAGCAGTTCTTC. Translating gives CASRPVPGDENEQFF.